This T cell receptor beta chain appears in the sequencing data of a study of OX40 agonist ivuxolimab in advanced cancers. Germline V lookup: CDR1 KGHSH, CDR2 LQKENI. Deletions cut 6 bases from V and 7 bases from J, with 15 bases between. CDR3 length equals 13 residues. Generated by immunoSEQ multiplex PCR, the TCRdb table keeps only in-frame clones and is missing some. Here the sample spans around 81,000 clones, about 88% being singletons. This chain joins TRBV18 and TRBJ1-2; weak D call: TRBD1 (6 bases). The sequence was obtained from an adult with an advanced solid tumor such as melanoma, head and neck, liver or kidney cancer. Sequenced here: CD4+ or CD8+ T cells sorted from blood, sampled in a trial of the OX40 agonist ivuxolimab. The DNA of the CDR3 is TGTGCCAGCTCTACATACAGGGAGGGTGGCTACACCTTC. This gives the protein CASSTYREGGYTF.